The entry that follows covers one T cell receptor (beta chain) sequence. The data stem from a study of preoperative IRX-2 immunotherapy in early breast cancer. CDR1 is MNHEY, CDR2 SMNVEV, per germline (reference sequence). CDR3 length: 13 residues. Treatment meaning: preoperative locoregional IRX-2 cytokine immunotherapy. This phase Ib study tested locoregional IRX-2 cytokine immunotherapy given before surgery. Profiled with immunoSEQ multiplex PCR; TCRdb holds only in-frame clones, not every one. The table has more than 50,000 clones, roughly 94% seen once. The material was obtained from a patient treated with IRX-2 immunotherapy. This TCR was recovered from a human donor with breast cancer. This sequence joins TRBV27 and TRBJ2-5; weak D call: TRBD1 (5 bases). The tail of the sequence fits TRBJ2-7 better, so the J call may be wrong. CDR3 nucleotides: TGTGCCAGCAGTTTTTCAGGGTCCTACGAGCAGTACTTC. Its protein product is CASSFSGSYEQYF.